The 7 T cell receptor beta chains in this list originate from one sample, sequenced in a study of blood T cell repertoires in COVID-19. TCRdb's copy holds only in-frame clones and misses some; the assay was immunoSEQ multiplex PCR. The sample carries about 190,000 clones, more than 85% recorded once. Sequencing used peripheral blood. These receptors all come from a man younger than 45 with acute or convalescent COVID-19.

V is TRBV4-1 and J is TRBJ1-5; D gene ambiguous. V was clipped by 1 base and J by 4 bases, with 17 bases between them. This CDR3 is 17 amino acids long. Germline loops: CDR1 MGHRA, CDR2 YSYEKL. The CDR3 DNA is TGCGCCAGCAGCCAAGGTTTAGCCTATTTGAGGAATCAGCCCCAGCATTTT. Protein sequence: CASSQGLAYLRNQPQHF.

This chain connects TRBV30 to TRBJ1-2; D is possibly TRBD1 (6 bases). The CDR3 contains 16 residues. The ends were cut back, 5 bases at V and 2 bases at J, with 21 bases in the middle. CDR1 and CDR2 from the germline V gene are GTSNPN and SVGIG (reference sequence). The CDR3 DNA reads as TGTGCCTGGCGGCCGGCGGCAGGGGTGACGAACTATGGCTACACCTTC. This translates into CAWRPAAGVTNYGYTF.

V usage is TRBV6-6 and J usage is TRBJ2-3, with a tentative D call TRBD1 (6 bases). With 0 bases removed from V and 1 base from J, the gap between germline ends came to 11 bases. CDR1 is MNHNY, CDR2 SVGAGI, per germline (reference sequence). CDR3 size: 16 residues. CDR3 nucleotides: TGTGCCAGCAGTTACTCGACACAGGGCGGCACAGATACGCAGTATTTT. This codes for CASSYSTQGGTDTQYF.

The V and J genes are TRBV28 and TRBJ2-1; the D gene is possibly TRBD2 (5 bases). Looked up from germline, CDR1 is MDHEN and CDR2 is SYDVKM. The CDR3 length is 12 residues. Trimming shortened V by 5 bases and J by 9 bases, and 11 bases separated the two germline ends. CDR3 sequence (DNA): TGTGCCAGCAGTCCAGCAGGAGGTGAGCAGTTCTTC. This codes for CASSPAGGEQFF.

The CDR3 DNA reads as TGTGCCAGCAGTCCCGAGAAGACAGATACGCAGTATTTT. Translation gives CASSPEKTDTQYF. The chain employs TRBV6-5 and TRBJ2-3; D not resolved. Germline V gene sequence: CDR1 MNHEY, CDR2 SVGAGI. V lost 5 bases to trimming and J lost 3 bases, with 9 bases between them. This CDR3 spans 13 amino acids.

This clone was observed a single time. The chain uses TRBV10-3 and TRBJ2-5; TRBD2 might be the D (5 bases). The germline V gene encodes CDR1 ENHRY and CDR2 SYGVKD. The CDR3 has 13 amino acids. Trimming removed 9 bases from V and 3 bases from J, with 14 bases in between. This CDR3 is CAMGKHGEETQYF. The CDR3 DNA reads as TGTGCCATGGGTAAACACGGGGAAGAGACCCAGTACTTC.

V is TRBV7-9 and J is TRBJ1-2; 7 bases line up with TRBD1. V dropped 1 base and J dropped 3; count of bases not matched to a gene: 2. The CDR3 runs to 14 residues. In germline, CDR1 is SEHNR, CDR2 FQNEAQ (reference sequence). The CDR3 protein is CASSLVGGYYGYTF. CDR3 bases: TGTGCCAGCAGCTTAGTAGGGGGCTACTATGGCTACACCTTC.